These 13 T cell receptor beta chains originate from one sample sequenced in a study of blood T cells in healthy people across ages. A second PCR of about 6 to 12 cycles used a sample-barcoded 5' primer and a J-beta primer mix. TCRdb ran MiXCR on the 5' RACE reads and lists one entry per CDR3 protein. The sample carries some 900,000 distinct CDR3 sequences, around 48% recorded once. Specimen: blood. These receptors all come from a man aged 30 to 45 in good health.

V gene TRBV6-6 combines with J gene TRBJ2-1; D not resolved. Germline loops: CDR1 MNHNY, CDR2 SVGAGI (reference sequence). V lost 7 bases to trimming and J lost 2 bases, with 9 bases between them. CDR3 length: 13 amino acids. In DNA form, the CDR3 reads TGTGCCAGCATTGAACATACCTACAATGAGCAGTTCTTC. Translation gives CASIEHTYNEQFF.

The rearrangement joins TRBV3-1 to TRBJ2-3; 10 bases match TRBD1. The CDR3 is 15 amino acids. Losses at the gene ends were 2 bases for V and 7 bases for J; bases not matched to a gene: 6. Germline assignment: CDR1 LGHDT and CDR2 YNNKEL (reference sequence). CDR3 loop: CASSQTGTGAYTQYF. As DNA, the CDR3 is TGTGCCAGCAGCCAAACCGGGACAGGGGCGTATACGCAGTATTTT.

This clonotype has more than one count but fewer than ten. The V gene is TRBV11-1, the J gene TRBJ1-2, with TRBD1 identical over 8 bases. Trimming at V came to 4 bases and at J to 3 bases, leaving 7 bases not matched to a gene. Looked up from germline, CDR1 is SGHAT and CDR2 is FQDESV (reference sequence). CDR3 length: 15 amino acids. The DNA for the CDR3 is TGTGCCAGCAGCTCGGACAGGGCCGGGGACTATGGCTACACCTTC. This sequence encodes CASSSDRAGDYGYTF.

V gene TRBV11-3 combines with J gene TRBJ1-2; maybe TRBD1 (6 bases). Looked up from germline, CDR1 is SGHNT and CDR2 is YENEEA. CDR3 length equals 17 residues. Trimming shortened V by 5 bases and J by 4 bases, and 23 bases separated the two germline ends. The CDR3 protein is CASSPGRGARFVYGYTF. For the CDR3, the DNA is TGTGCCAGCAGCCCCGGACGGGGGGCGCGTTTCGTCTATGGCTACACCTTC. Full variable domain (rest looked up from reference TRBV11-3 and TRBJ1-2): EAGVVQSPRYKIIEKKQPVAFWCNPISGHNTLYWYLQNLGQGPELLIRYENEEAVDDSQLPKDRFSAERLKGVDSTLKIQPAELGDSAVYLCASSPGRGARFVYGYTFGSGTRLTVV.

The table lists this clonotype with a few counts. The chain couples TRBV5-1 to TRBJ2-7; D not resolved. This CDR3 region has 12 residues. Trimming left V 4 bases short and J 3 bases short, with 8 bases between. The germline CDR1 and CDR2 sequences are SGHRS and YFSETQ. The CDR3 region is CASSIESYEQYF. CDR3 in DNA: TGCGCCAGCAGCATTGAGAGCTACGAGCAGTACTTC. Supplemented by reference TRBV5-1 and TRBJ2-7, the full variable domain reads KAGVTQTPRYLIKTRGQQVTLSCSPISGHRSVSWYQQTPGQGLQFLFEYFSETQRNKGNFPGRFSGRQFSNSRSEMNVSTLELGDSALYLCASSIESYEQYFGPGTRLTVT.

V gene TRBV5-6 combines with J gene TRBJ2-1; 7 nucleotides align to TRBD1. Germline lookup yields CDR1 SGHDT and CDR2 YYEEEE. The J segment lost 0 bases and the V segment lost 5 bases, leaving 11 bases of the junction unmatched. The length of the CDR3 is 17 residues. CDR3: CASRTATGYSSYNEQFF. CDR3 nucleotide sequence: TGTGCCAGCAGAACCGCGACAGGGTATAGCTCCTACAATGAGCAGTTCTTC.

The rearrangement links TRBV12-3 or TRBV12-4 to TRBJ2-4; 9 bases line up with TRBD2. The last part of the DNA fits TRBJ2-7 better; the J call may be wrong. CDR3 length: 14 residues. Here the CDR3 DNA reads TGTGCCTCTACGCGGGGACTAGCAGCCTACGAGCAGTACTTC. Amino acid sequence: CASTRGLAAYEQYF.

V and J are TRBV12-3 or TRBV12-4 and TRBJ2-5; no definite D call. Trimming shortened V by 5 bases and J by 4 bases, and 17 bases separated the two germline ends. The CDR3 covers 15 residues. As DNA, the CDR3 is TGTGCCAGCAGTCCCGGAGCTGCTGGTGGAGAGACCCAGTACTTC. Translating gives CASSPGAAGGETQYF.

As regards this clonotype: This may be a read error: a much more frequent sequence differs by one nucleotide. This CDR3 is CASGRTGVNEKRFF. CDR3 coding DNA: TGTGCCAGCGGAAGGACAGGGGTCAATGAAAAACGGTTTTTT. The rearrangement joins TRBV2 to TRBJ1-4; 9 bases fit TRBD1. The CDR3 loop spans 14 amino acids. Germline-derived CDR1 and CDR2 are SNHLY and FYNNEI.

This clonotype was observed at least ten times. The V gene is TRBV12-3 or TRBV12-4, the J gene TRBJ2-3; 9 bases line up with TRBD2. Losses at the gene ends were 6 bases for V and 0 bases for J; bases not matched to a gene: 7. The CDR3 spans 16 residues. CDR3 amino acids: CASRGERGASTDTQYF. CDR3 DNA: TGTGCCAGCAGGGGAGAGCGGGGGGCGAGCACAGATACGCAGTATTTT.

The chain has TRBV20-1 and TRBJ1-5; the D is unclear. The CDR3 sequence is 14 residues long. Germline V gene data show CDR1 as DFQATT and CDR2 as SNEGSKA (reference sequence). With 3 bases removed from V and 3 bases from J, the gap between germline ends came to 12 bases. The CDR3 DNA reads TGCAGTGCTAGGCCCCTAGGGAACAATCAGCCCCAGCATTTT. It is translated as CSARPLGNNQPQHF.

This clonotype has only a few counts. The CDR3 coding sequence is TGCGCCAGCAGCCAAGTACGGCTAGCAGGGGAGCAGTACTTC. Protein product: CASSQVRLAGEQYF. The rearrangement uses TRBV4-1 and TRBJ2-7; possibly TRBD1 or TRBD2 for D (5 bases each). V lost 1 base and J 7 bases, leaving 14 bases between the germline ends. CDR1 and CDR2 from the germline V gene are MGHRA and YSYEKL. This CDR3 spans 14 amino acids.

The rearrangement links TRBV7-2 to TRBJ1-1, with 10 nucleotides matching TRBD1. V lost 6 bases, J lost 5 bases, and 9 bases stayed unmatched. CDR3 length equals 15 residues. Germline V gene data show CDR1 as SGHTA and CDR2 as FQGNSA. As DNA, the CDR3 is TGTGCCAGCAGAACCCCGACAGGGGGCCGAACTGAAGCTTTCTTT. This sequence encodes CASRTPTGGRTEAFF.